The T cell receptor (beta chain) under discussion was sequenced for a study of blood T cell repertoires in COVID-19. Study details: Sources were T cells, B-cell-depleted T cells, or PBMCs; the material itself was cDNA or gDNA.

The CDR3 runs to 16 residues. Sequencing was performed with immunoSEQ multiplex PCR; in TCRdb, only in-frame clones are kept and a portion is missing. The data hold some 310,000 clones, with about nine tenths observed a single time. The sequencing input was peripheral blood. This receptor was obtained from a man aged 50 or older with active or convalescent COVID-19. The V call is TRBV21-1, the J call TRBJ2-3; TRBD1, as called in the table, went unchecked against the DNA. TRBV21-1 is classified as a pseudogene. The CDR3 is CASSPHGQGGTDTQYF. In DNA, the CDR3 is TGTGCCAGCAGCCCCCACGGACAGGGTGGGACAGATACGCAGTATTTT.